This entry describes one T cell receptor (beta chain). MiXCR was run by TCRdb on the 5' RACE reads, yielding one entry per CDR3 protein. The table has hundreds of thousands of distinct CDR3 sequences, approximately 16% seen once. Germline V gives CDR1 SGHRS, CDR2 YFSETQ. The CDR3 spans 16 residues. Between the trimmed V and J ends, which lost 0 bases and 5 bases, there was a span of 17 bases. The sample originates from a study of T cells after yellow fever vaccination. Across the whole study: With SMART-Seq v4 Ultra Low Input, the fractions containing low cell numbers were prepared.

This chain connects TRBV5-1 to TRBJ1-1; D is possibly TRBD1 (6 bases). The sample here was PBMCs, taken 4 to 6 days after the first yellow fever vaccination. This receptor was identified in a young man who received the YFV17D yellow fever vaccine. The CDR3 sequence is CASSLELGGSFTEAFF. The CDR3 DNA reads as TGCGCCAGCAGCTTGGAGTTAGGGGGAAGCTTTACTGAAGCTTTCTTT.